The 9 T cell receptor beta chains below were found in one sample sequenced in a study of PD-1 blockade in classical Hodgkin lymphoma. Each and every patient relapsed after autologous stem cell transplantation, and patients got differing brentuximab vedotin exposure. Profiled with immunoSEQ multiplex PCR; TCRdb holds only in-frame clones, not every one. Among about 66,000 clones listed, 71% were seen once. Sequencing was performed on peripheral blood mononuclear cells (PBMCs), taken before the second cycle of nivolumab. The receptors derive from a human donor with classical Hodgkin lymphoma.

This chain uses TRBV30 with TRBJ1-1; unclear D gene. Germline V gives CDR1 GTSNPN, CDR2 SVGIG (reference sequence). CDR3 length: 11 amino acids. Trimming took 2 bases from V and 3 from J, leaving 4 bases between them. In DNA, the CDR3 is TGTGCCTGGAGTTTAGACACTGAAGCTTTCTTT. Protein: CAWSLDTEAFF.

This clone has just one count. Other DNA sequences within the sample encode an identical CDR3. V and J are TRBV5-1 and TRBJ1-2, with D possibly matching TRBD1 (5 bases). The CDR3 is 13 amino acids. Between the trimmed V and J ends, which lost 0 bases and 4 bases, there was a span of 7 bases. Germline V gives CDR1 SGHRS, CDR2 YFSETQ. CDR3 sequence reads: CASSLGTGYGYTF. The CDR3 nucleotides are TGCGCCAGCAGCTTGGGAACAGGCTATGGCTACACCTTC.

This clone was seen only a few times. This sequence joins TRBV21-1 and TRBJ1-5. TRBV21-1 constitutes a pseudogene. This CDR3 comprises 17 residues. Here the CDR3 reads CASSKGGGTGNNQPQHF. In DNA, the CDR3 is TGTGCCAGCAGCAAAGGTGGTGGTACCGGGAACAATCAGCCCCAGCATTTT.

The chain is built from TRBV5-4 and TRBJ1-1; D possibly corresponds to TRBD1 (5 bases). Trimming took 0 bases from V and 4 from J, leaving 13 bases between them. The CDR3 spans 15 residues. Germline lookup yields CDR1 SGHNT and CDR2 YYREEE (reference sequence). CDR3: CASSLGEGWSTEAFF. The CDR3 bases are TGTGCCAGCAGCTTGGGCGAGGGGTGGAGCACTGAAGCTTTCTTT.

The chain combines TRBV5-6 with TRBJ2-7; TRBD1 aligns across 7 bases. Germline loops: CDR1 SGHDT, CDR2 YYEEEE. V gave up 4 bases and J gave up 7 bases; unmatched junction bases: 11. CDR3 size: 14 residues. The CDR3, as DNA: TGTGCCAGCAGCCTTAGGGGGACAGCGGAAGAGCAGTACTTC. Its protein product is CASSLRGTAEEQYF.

This clone was found a few times. The rearrangement links TRBV2 to TRBJ2-1; D not resolved. Germline CDR1 reads SNHLY; CDR2 reads FYNNEI. This CDR3 comprises 12 residues. Trimming left V 5 bases short and J 7 bases short, with 9 bases between. This chain's CDR3 is CASSLFRNEQFF. The CDR3 DNA sequence: TGTGCCAGCAGTCTCTTTAGGAATGAGCAGTTCTTC. Variable domain in full (rest from reference TRBV2 and TRBJ2-1): EPEVTQTPSHQVTQMGQEVILRCVPISNHLYFYWYRQILGQKVEFLVSFYNNEISEKSEIFDDQFSVERPDGSNFTLKIRSTKLEDSAMYFCASSLFRNEQFFGPGTRLTVL.

This clone is medium-sized in the sample. This sequence joins TRBV7-6 and TRBJ1-2; D might be TRBD1 (5 bases). Germline V gene lookup returns CDR1 SGHVS and CDR2 FNYEAQ. The length of the CDR3 is 13 residues. The ends were cut back, 0 bases at V and 8 bases at J, with 10 bases in the middle. As DNA, the CDR3 is TGTGCCAGCAGCTTAGCAGGCAGGGACGGCTACACCTTC. This translates into CASSLAGRDGYTF.

This clone was counted a few times. The genes are TRBV19 and TRBJ1-2, with D unclear. Trimming pared 5 bases from V and 6 bases from J, leaving 13 bases between. Germline lookup yields CDR1 LNHDA and CDR2 SQIVND (reference sequence). There are 13 residues in the CDR3. CDR3 DNA sequence: TGTGCCAGTAGTGTAGTGGGGTTCGATGGCTACACCTTC. This codes for CASSVVGFDGYTF.

V and J are TRBV10-3 and TRBJ1-5; D might be TRBD1 (5 bases). CDR3 length: 16 residues. Trimming removed 3 bases at V and 2 bases at J, with 14 bases between. Germline V gives CDR1 ENHRY, CDR2 SYGVKD. This CDR3 is CAISDGRATGNQPQHF. CDR3 sequence (DNA): TGTGCCATCAGTGACGGCAGGGCGACGGGCAATCAGCCCCAGCATTTT.